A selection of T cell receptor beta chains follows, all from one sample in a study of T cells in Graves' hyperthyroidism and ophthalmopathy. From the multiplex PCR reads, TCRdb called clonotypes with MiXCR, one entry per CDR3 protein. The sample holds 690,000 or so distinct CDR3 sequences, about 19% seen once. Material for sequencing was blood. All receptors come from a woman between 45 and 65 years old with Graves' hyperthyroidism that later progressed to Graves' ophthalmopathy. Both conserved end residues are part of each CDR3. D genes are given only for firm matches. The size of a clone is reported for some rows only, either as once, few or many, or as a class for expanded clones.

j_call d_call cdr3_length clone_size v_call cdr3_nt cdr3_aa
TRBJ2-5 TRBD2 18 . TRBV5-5 TGTGCCAGCAGCATAAAAACACGGGGGGAAGGCGAGAAAGAGACCCAGTACTTC CASSIKTRGEGEKETQYF
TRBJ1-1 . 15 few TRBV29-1 TGCAGCGTGAGCGGGGGGCAGACGGGCAACACTGAAGCTTTCTTT CSVSGGQTGNTEAFF
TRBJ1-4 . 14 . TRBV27 TGTGCCAGCAGTTTAAGTTGGGGGGGAGGAAAACTGTTTTTT CASSLSWGGGKLFF
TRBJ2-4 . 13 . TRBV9 TGTGCCAGCAGCCCCCTGACAGAAAACATTCAGTACTTC CASSPLTENIQYF
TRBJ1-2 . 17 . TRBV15 TGTGCCACCAGCAGAGGCGGTGGGCAGAAACAATCCTATGGCTACACCTTC CATSRGGGQKQSYGYTF
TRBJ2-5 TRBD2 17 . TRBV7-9 TGTGCCAGCAGCCCAACATCGCCTAGCGGAGCCCAAGAGACCCAGTACTTC CASSPTSPSGAQETQYF
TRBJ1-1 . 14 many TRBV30 TGTGCCTGGGTCCCGGGGCACATGGGTACTGAAGCTTTCTTT CAWVPGHMGTEAFF
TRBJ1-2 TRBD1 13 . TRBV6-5 TGTGCCAGCAGTTTATCAGGGGGCTCTGGCTACACCTTC CASSLSGGSGYTF
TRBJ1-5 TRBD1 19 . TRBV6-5 TGTGCCAGCAGTTATGTCCCGGGACAGGGGGCTTATAGCAATCAGCCCCAGCATTTT CASSYVPGQGAYSNQPQHF
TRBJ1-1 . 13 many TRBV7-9 TGTGCCAGCAGCTGGCATGGGGACACTGAAGCTTTCTTT CASSWHGDTEAFF
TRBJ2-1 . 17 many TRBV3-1 TGTGCCAGCAGCCAAGATCAGAGTCTGGCAGCCTACAATGAGCAGTTCTTC CASSQDQSLAAYNEQFF
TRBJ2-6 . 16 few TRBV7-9 TGTGCCAGCAGCTATGGACTGGGGGCTGGGGCCAACGTCCTGACTTTC CASSYGLGAGANVLTF
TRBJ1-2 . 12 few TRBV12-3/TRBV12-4 TGTGCCAGCAGTTTTTCCGAATATGGCTACACCTTC CASSFSEYGYTF
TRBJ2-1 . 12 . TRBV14 TGTGCCAGCAGCCCTTCCCGGAGGGAGCAGTTCTTC CASSPSRREQFF
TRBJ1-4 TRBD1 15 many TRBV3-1 TGTGCCAGCAGCCACCCCAGGGGGCGAAATGAAAAACTGTTTTTT CASSHPRGRNEKLFF
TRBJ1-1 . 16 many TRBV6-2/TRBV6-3 TGTGCCAGCAGCATCGAGAGCGGGGGGCTGGATGAGGAAGCTTTCTTT CASSIESGGLDEEAFF
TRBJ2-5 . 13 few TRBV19 TGTGCCAGTGCAGGGGTCCCGCAAGAGACCCAGTACTTC CASAGVPQETQYF
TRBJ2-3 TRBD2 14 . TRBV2 TGTGCCCGGGAGGGGTATCGGGGCGTAGATACGCAGTATTTT CAREGYRGVDTQYF
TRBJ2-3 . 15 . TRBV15 TGTGCCACCAGCAGAGATTGGGGGATCGCAGATACGCAGTATTTT CATSRDWGIADTQYF
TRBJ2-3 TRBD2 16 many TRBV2 TGTGCCAGCAGTGAGGGCGTAGCGGGTACCCAGGATACGCAGTATTTT CASSEGVAGTQDTQYF
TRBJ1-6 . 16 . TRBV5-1 TGCGCCAGCAGCTTAGGCCCCTCGGCTCCTGATTCACCCCTCCACTTT CASSLGPSAPDSPLHF
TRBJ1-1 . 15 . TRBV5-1 TGCGCCAGCAGCCGCGAGAGGACCGGGAACACTGAAGCTTTCTTT CASSRERTGNTEAFF
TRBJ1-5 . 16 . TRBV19 TGTGCCAGTAGCCCCCCGGGCAGGGCCTACAATCAGCCCCAGCATTTT CASSPPGRAYNQPQHF
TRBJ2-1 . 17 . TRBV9 TGTGCCAGCAGCGTAGAGCCCAGACAGACAGTCTACAATGAGCAGTTCTTC CASSVEPRQTVYNEQFF
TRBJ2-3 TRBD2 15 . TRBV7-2 TGTGCCGGCAGCTTAGCGGGGGGAAGCACAGATACGCAGTATTTT CAGSLAGGSTDTQYF
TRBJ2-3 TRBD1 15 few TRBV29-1 TGCAGCGTTGAAGTGTTGGGGACAGGGGGAGATACGCAGTATTTT CSVEVLGTGGDTQYF
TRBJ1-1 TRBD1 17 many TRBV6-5 TGTGCCAGCAGTTACCCTCAAGGACAGGGGTCAAACACTGAAGCTTTCTTT CASSYPQGQGSNTEAFF
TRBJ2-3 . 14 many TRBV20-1 TGCAGTGCTAGCGCTCGACTAGGGAGCGATACGCAGTATTTT CSASARLGSDTQYF
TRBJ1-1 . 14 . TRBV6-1 TGTGCCAGCTCCCAGGGTCCAGCCGCCACTGAAGCTTTCTTT CASSQGPAATEAFF
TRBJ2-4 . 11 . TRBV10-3 TGTGCCATCAGTGGAGGGGGTGTAATGTACTTC CAISGGGVMYF
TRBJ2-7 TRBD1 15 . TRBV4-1 TGCGCCAGCAGCCAAGGGGACAGGGGCTATGTCGAGCAGTACTTC CASSQGDRGYVEQYF
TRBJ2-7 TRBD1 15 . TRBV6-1 TGTGCCAGCAGTCACAGGGGGAAGGTACAAGGCGAGCAGTACTTC CASSHRGKVQGEQYF
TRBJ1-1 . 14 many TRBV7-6 TGTGCCAGCAGCCCATTTGGACAGCACACTGAAGCTTTCTTT CASSPFGQHTEAFF
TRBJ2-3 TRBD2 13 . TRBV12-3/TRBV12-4 TGTGCCAGCAGTTTTAGCGGGGGGTATACGCAGTATTTT CASSFSGGYTQYF
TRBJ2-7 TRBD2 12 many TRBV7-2 TGTGCCACTAGCGGGGTGGCCTACGAGCAGTACTTC CATSGVAYEQYF
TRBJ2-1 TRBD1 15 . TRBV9 TGTGCCAGCAGCGCTCGGACAGGGTTTCTCAATGAGCAGTTCTTC CASSARTGFLNEQFF
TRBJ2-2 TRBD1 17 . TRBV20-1 TGCAGTGCTACGGGACAGATGACGAAGTCCAACACCGGGGAGCTGTTTTTT CSATGQMTKSNTGELFF
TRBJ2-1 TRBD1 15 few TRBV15 TGTGCCACCAGCAGATCCGGGACAGTCTACAATGAGCAGTTCTTC CATSRSGTVYNEQFF
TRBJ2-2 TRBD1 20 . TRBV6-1 TGTGCCAGCAGTGAAGATGGGACAGGGTTAGGAGAATTCAACACCGGGGAGCTGTTTTTT CASSEDGTGLGEFNTGELFF